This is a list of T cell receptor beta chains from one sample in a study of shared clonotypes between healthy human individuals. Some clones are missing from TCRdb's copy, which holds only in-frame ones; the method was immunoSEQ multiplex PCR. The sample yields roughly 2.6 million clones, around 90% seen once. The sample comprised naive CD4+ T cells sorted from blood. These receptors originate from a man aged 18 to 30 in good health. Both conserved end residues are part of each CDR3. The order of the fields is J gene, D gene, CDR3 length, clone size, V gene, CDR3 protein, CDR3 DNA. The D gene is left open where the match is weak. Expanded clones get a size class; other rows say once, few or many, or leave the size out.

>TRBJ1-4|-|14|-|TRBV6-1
CASTRTATNEKLFF
TGTGCCAGCACCCGGACTGCAACTAATGAAAAACTGTTTTTT
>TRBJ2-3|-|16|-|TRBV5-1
CASSLGGTVSTDTQYF
TGCGCCAGCAGCTTGGGCGGGACAGTAAGCACAGATACGCAGTATTTT
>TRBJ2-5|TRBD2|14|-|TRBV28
CASSGGAGPETQYF
TGTGCCAGCAGCGGGGGGGCAGGGCCAGAGACCCAGTACTTC
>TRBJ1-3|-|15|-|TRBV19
CASSPFRSSGNTIYF
TGTGCCAGTAGTCCGTTCAGGAGCTCTGGAAACACCATATATTTT
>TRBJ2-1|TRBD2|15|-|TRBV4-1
CASSQGWGGHNEQFF
TGCGCCAGCAGCCAAGGATGGGGGGGTCACAATGAGCAGTTCTTC
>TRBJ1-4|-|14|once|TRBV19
CASSIDPAREKLFF
TGTGCCAGTAGTATAGACCCTGCTCGGGAAAAACTGTTTTTT
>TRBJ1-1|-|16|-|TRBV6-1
CASSEGTGGVNTEAFF
TGTGCCAGCAGTGAAGGTACAGGTGGGGTGAACACTGAAGCTTTCTTT
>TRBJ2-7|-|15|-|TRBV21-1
CASSKNGTPPYEQYF
TGTGCCAGCAGCAAAAACGGGACGCCTCCCTACGAGCAGTACTTC
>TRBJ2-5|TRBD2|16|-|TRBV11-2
CASSLDGLAGHETQYF
TGTGCCAGCAGCTTAGATGGGCTAGCGGGACATGAGACCCAGTACTTC
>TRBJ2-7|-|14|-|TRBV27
CASSPRQVAYEQYF
TGTGCCAGCAGTCCCCGACAGGTAGCCTACGAGCAGTACTTC
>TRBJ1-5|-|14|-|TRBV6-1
CASRTGRGISPQHF
TGTGCCAGCAGAACCGGGCGGGGTATATCACCCCAGCATTTT
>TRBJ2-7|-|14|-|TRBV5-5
CASSTPGSPYEQYF
TGTGCCAGCAGCACACCCGGGTCCCCCTACGAGCAGTACTTC
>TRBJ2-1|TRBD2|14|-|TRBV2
CASSRLAGYNEQFF
TGTGCCAGCAGCCGGCTAGCGGGGTACAATGAGCAGTTCTTC
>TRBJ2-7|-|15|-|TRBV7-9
CASSSTDKAYYEQYF
TGTGCCAGCAGCTCGACAGATAAAGCCTACTACGAGCAGTACTTC
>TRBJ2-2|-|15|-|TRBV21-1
CASSKLAGGTGELFF
TGTGCCAGCAGCAAACTAGCGGGAGGAACCGGGGAGCTGTTTTTT
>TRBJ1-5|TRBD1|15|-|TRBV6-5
CASSRDRGFNQPQHF
TGTGCCAGCAGTCGGGACAGGGGTTTCAATCAGCCCCAGCATTTT
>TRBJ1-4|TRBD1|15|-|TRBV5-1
CASSLGQVSNEKLFF
TGCGCCAGCAGTTTGGGACAGGTTTCAAATGAAAAACTGTTTTTT
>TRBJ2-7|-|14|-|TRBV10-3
CATGTVPSSNEQYF
TGTGCCACTGGGACGGTGCCTTCTTCCAACGAGCAGTACTTC
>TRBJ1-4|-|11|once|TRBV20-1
CSARDNEKLFF
TGCAGTGCTAGAGATAATGAAAAACTGTTTTTT
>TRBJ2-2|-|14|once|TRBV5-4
CASSWDHMAGELFF
TGTGCCAGCAGCTGGGACCACATGGCCGGGGAGCTGTTTTTT
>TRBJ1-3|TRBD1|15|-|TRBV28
CASSLRTGAGNTIYF
TGTGCCAGCAGTTTGCGGACAGGGGCTGGAAACACCATATATTTT
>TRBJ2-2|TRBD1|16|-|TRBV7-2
CASSQRTGGHTGELFF
TGTGCCAGCAGCCAGAGGACAGGGGGCCACACCGGGGAGCTGTTTTTT
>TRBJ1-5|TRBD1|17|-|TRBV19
CASRENPGTGDSQPQHF
TGTGCCAGTAGAGAGAACCCCGGGACAGGGGATAGTCAGCCCCAGCATTTT
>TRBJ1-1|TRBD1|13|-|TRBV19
CASGQGVNTEAFF
TGTGCAAGCGGACAGGGTGTAAATACTGAAGCTTTCTTT
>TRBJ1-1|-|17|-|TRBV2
CASSGSGRQSWNTEAFF
TGTGCCAGCAGCGGAAGCGGTAGACAGAGCTGGAACACTGAAGCTTTCTTT
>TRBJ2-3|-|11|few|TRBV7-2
CASSLGYTQYF
TGTGCCAGCAGCTTAGGATATACGCAGTATTTT
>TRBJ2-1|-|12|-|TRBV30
CAWSPRWNEQFF
TGTGCCTGGAGTCCCAGGTGGAATGAGCAGTTCTTC
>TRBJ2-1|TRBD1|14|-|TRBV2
CASIMDRGGNEQFF
TGTGCCAGCATTATGGACAGGGGCGGCAATGAGCAGTTCTTC
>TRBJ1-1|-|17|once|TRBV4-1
CASSQASRPGANTEAFF
TGCGCCAGCAGCCAAGCCTCCAGGCCTGGGGCGAACACTGAAGCTTTCTTT
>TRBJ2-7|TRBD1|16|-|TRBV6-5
CASSYTGAHSGHEQYF
TGTGCCAGCAGTTACACAGGGGCTCACAGCGGCCACGAGCAGTACTTC
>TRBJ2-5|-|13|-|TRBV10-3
CAISERQEETQYF
TGTGCCATCAGCGAAAGACAGGAAGAGACCCAGTACTTC
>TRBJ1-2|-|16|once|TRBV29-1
CSVESRQEMPTYGYTF
TGCAGCGTTGAAAGCCGACAGGAAATGCCTACCTATGGCTACACCTTC
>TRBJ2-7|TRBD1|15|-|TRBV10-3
CAISVGQGAPYEQYF
TGTGCCATCAGTGTGGGACAGGGAGCACCCTACGAGCAGTACTTC
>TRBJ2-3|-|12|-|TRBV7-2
CASSAETDTQYF
TGTGCCAGCAGCGCCGAAACAGATACGCAGTATTTT
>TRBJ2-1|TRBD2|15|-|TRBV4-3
CASSQGLAGGNEQFF
TGCGCCAGCAGCCAAGGACTAGCGGGAGGGAATGAGCAGTTCTTC
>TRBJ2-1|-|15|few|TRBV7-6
CASTMGPSSYNEQFF
TGTGCCAGCACCATGGGACCGAGCTCCTACAATGAGCAGTTCTTC
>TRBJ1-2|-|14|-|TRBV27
CASSLLQGSPKYTF
TGTGCCAGCAGTTTATTGCAGGGATCCCCCAAGTACACCTTC
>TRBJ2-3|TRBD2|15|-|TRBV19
CASSIIGGAGDTQYF
TGTGCCAGTAGTATAATCGGGGGGGCTGGAGATACGCAGTATTTT
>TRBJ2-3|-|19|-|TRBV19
CASSIMGGIGSKSTDTQYF
TGTGCCAGTAGTATAATGGGGGGCATCGGGTCAAAATCCACAGATACGCAGTATTTT
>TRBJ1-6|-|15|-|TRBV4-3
CASSQGVAGYSPLHF
TGCGCCAGCAGCCAAGGGGTGGCAGGGTACTCACCCCTCCACTTT
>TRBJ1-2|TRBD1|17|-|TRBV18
CASSPPVRTGGNYGYTF
TGTGCCAGCTCACCACCAGTCAGAACAGGGGGAAACTATGGCTACACCTTC